This T cell receptor beta chain was retrieved from a study of shared clonotypes between healthy human individuals. For the study at large: The study used three CD4 naive, three CD4 memory, two CD8 naive and one CD8 memory plate per donor. Study results and caveats: The study found roughly 5.3% of naive CD4 clonotypes shared across several donors. Researchers sampled only blood; tissue repertoires likely differ.

Remarks on this clone: Its antigen remains unknown.

The protocol was immunoSEQ multiplex PCR, while the TCRdb copy is restricted to in-frame clones and leaves out a portion. The data show 2 million to 2.5 million clones, roughly 92% seen once. This TCR was recovered from a man in his late teens or twenties in good health. Some clones in this sample may be carry-over from other donors' samples. Specimen: naive CD4+ T cells from PBMCs. Subset in this sample: CD45RA+ positively selected.

CDR3 residues: CASSLGTTRDQYF. The CDR3 coding sequence is TGTGCCAGCAGCTTAGGGACAACTAGGGATCAGTACTTC. The chain couples TRBV11-2 to TRBJ2-5; D possibly uses TRBD1 or TRBD2 (5 bases each). CDR1 is SGHAT and CDR2 is FQNNGV in the germline V gene. The CDR3 consists of 13 residues. With 1 base removed from V and 11 bases from J, the gap between germline ends came to 14 bases.